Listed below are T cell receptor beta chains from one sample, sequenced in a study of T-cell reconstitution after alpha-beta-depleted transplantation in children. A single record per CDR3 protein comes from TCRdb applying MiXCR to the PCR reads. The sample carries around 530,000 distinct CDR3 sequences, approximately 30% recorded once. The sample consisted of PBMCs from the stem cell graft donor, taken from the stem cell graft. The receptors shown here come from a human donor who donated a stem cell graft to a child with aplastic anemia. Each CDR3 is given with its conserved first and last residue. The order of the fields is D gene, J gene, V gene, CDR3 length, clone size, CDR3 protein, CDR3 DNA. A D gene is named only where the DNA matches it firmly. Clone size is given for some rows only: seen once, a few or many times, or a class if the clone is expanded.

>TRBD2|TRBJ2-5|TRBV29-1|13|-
CSVLSGNQETQYF
TGCAGCGTTCTTAGCGGGAACCAAGAGACCCAGTACTTC
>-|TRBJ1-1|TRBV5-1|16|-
CASSLAVRGTNTEAFF
TGCGCCAGCAGCTTGGCCGTTCGGGGGACGAACACTGAAGCTTTCTTT
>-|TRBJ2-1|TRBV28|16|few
CASSWVTRNSYNEQFF
TGTGCCAGCAGTTGGGTGACAAGAAACTCCTACAATGAGCAGTTCTTC
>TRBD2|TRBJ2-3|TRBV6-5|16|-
CASSYYGAGGRDTQYF
TGTGCCAGCAGTTACTACGGAGCGGGAGGGCGGGATACGCAGTATTTT
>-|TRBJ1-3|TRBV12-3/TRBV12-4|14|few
CASSFSPEGQAIYF
TGTGCCAGCAGTTTCTCCCCCGAGGGCCAAGCCATATATTTT
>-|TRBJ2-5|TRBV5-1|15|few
CASSSAGPPEGTQYF
TGCGCCAGCAGCTCTGCGGGACCTCCCGAAGGGACCCAGTACTTC
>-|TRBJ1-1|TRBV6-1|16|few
CAAGSPRLRPDTEAFF
TGTGCCGCCGGGTCCCCGCGCCTCCGACCGGATACTGAAGCTTTCTTT
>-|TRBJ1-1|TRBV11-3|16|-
CASSLSHHLGNTEAFF
TGTGCCAGCAGCTTATCCCACCACCTTGGAAACACTGAAGCTTTCTTT
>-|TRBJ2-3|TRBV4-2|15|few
CASSQDGTNTDTQYF
TGTGCCAGCAGCCAAGATGGGACCAACACAGATACGCAGTATTTT
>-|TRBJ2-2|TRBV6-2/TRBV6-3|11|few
CASDSTGELFF
TGTGCCAGCGATTCCACCGGGGAGCTGTTTTTT
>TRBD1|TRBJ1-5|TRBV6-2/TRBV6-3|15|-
CASRRTGNSNQPQHF
TGTGCCAGCAGGCGGACAGGGAATAGCAATCAGCCCCAGCATTTT
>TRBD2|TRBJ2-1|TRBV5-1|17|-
CASSPGTSGFLAHEQFF
TGCGCCAGCAGTCCTGGGACTAGCGGGTTCCTGGCGCATGAGCAGTTCTTC
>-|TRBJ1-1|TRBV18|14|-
CASSPLRQASEAFF
TGTGCCAGCTCACCATTGCGCCAGGCATCTGAAGCTTTCTTT
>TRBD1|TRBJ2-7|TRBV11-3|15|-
CASSHGQGSSYEQYF
TGTGCCAGCAGCCACGGACAGGGCAGCTCCTACGAGCAGTACTTC
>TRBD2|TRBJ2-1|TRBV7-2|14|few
CASSSSGRVNEQFF
TGTGCCAGCAGCTCCAGCGGGAGGGTAAATGAGCAGTTCTTC
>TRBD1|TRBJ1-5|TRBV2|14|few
CASKLTGNNQPQHF
TGTGCCAGCAAATTGACAGGGAACAATCAGCCCCAGCATTTT
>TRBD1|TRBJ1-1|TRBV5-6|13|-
CASSTGVRTEAFF
TGTGCCAGCAGCACAGGGGTGCGCACTGAAGCTTTCTTT
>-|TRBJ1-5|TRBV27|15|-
CASSLSEQVNQPQHF
TGTGCCAGCAGTTTATCGGAACAGGTCAATCAGCCCCAGCATTTT
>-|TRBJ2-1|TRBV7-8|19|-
CASSLKGVRGKSTYNEQFF
TGTGCCAGCAGCTTAAAAGGGGTCAGGGGAAAAAGTACCTACAATGAGCAGTTCTTC
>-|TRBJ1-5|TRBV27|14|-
CASSLRGSYQPQHF
TGTGCCAGCAGCCTCAGAGGGAGCTATCAGCCCCAGCATTTT
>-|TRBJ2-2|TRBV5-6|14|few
CASTPGTWPGELFF
TGTGCCAGCACTCCGGGTACGTGGCCCGGGGAGCTGTTTTTT
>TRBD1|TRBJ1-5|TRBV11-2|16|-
CASSLGQGGISQPQHF
TGTGCCAGCAGCTTAGGACAGGGCGGGATCAGTCAGCCCCAGCATTTT
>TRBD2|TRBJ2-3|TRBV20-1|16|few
CSALYRLAASTDTQYF
TGCAGTGCCCTATACCGACTAGCGGCTAGCACAGATACGCAGTATTTT
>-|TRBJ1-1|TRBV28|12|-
CASSRSGAEAFF
TGTGCCAGCAGCCGAAGTGGGGCTGAAGCTTTCTTT